A selection of T cell receptor beta chains follows, all from one sample in a study of cytomegalovirus exposure and HLA in healthy donors. Clones were read by immunoSEQ multiplex PCR, and TCRdb kept only the in-frame ones, dropping some. The top ten clones hold 3.5% to 5.5% of a sample with about 77,000 clones, around three quarters of them seen once. The source material was PBMCs. The source of these receptors is a man aged 40-55 years in good health and CMV-seronegative. Each CDR3 is given with its conserved first and last residue. A D gene is named only where the DNA matches it firmly. Size tells how often a clone was seen (once, few, many) or the class of an expanded clone, and some rows leave it out.

d_gene: -; j_gene: TRBJ1-2; abundance: -; v_gene: TRBV7-2; len: 17; CDR3aa: CASSIYPVRDTNYGYTF; CDR3nt: TGTGCCAGCAGCATATATCCGGTACGGGATACTAACTATGGCTACACCTTC
d_gene: -; j_gene: TRBJ1-2; abundance: -; v_gene: TRBV28; len: 16; CDR3aa: CASSSHLGEPNYGYTF; CDR3nt: TGTGCCAGCAGTTCCCACTTAGGGGAACCAAACTATGGCTACACCTTC
d_gene: TRBD2; j_gene: TRBJ2-7; abundance: -; v_gene: TRBV6-6; len: 16; CDR3aa: CASSSSRAGESSKQYF; CDR3nt: TGTGCCAGCAGTTCGTCGCGAGCGGGAGAATCCTCTAAGCAGTACTTC
d_gene: -; j_gene: TRBJ1-2; abundance: -; v_gene: TRBV7-6; len: 15; CDR3aa: CASSSAQGPNYGYTF; CDR3nt: TGTGCCAGCAGCTCCGCACAGGGCCCTAACTATGGCTACACCTTC
d_gene: -; j_gene: TRBJ2-7; abundance: -; v_gene: TRBV7-2; len: 15; CDR3aa: CASSLNPSTSYEQYF; CDR3nt: TGTGCCAGCAGCTTAAACCCCTCTACTTCCTACGAGCAGTACTTC
d_gene: TRBD2; j_gene: TRBJ2-1; abundance: -; v_gene: TRBV18; len: 13; CDR3aa: CASSPGLAYEQFF; CDR3nt: TGTGCCAGCTCACCCGGACTAGCATATGAGCAGTTCTTC
d_gene: TRBD2; j_gene: TRBJ2-1; abundance: once; v_gene: TRBV6-5; len: 13; CDR3aa: CASSREGVHEQFF; CDR3nt: TGTGCCAGCAGCCGGGAGGGAGTCCATGAGCAGTTCTTC
d_gene: -; j_gene: TRBJ2-2; abundance: -; v_gene: TRBV6-4; len: 15; CDR3aa: CASSVAAGDTGELFF; CDR3nt: TGTGCCAGCAGTGTCGCCGCAGGGGACACCGGGGAGCTGTTTTTT
d_gene: TRBD2; j_gene: TRBJ2-1; abundance: -; v_gene: TRBV28; len: 13; CDR3aa: CAGSSGRASEQFF; CDR3nt: TGTGCCGGATCTAGCGGGAGGGCCAGTGAGCAGTTCTTC
d_gene: TRBD1; j_gene: TRBJ1-3; abundance: -; v_gene: TRBV5-6; len: 16; CDR3aa: CASSTHGQGGRNTIYF; CDR3nt: TGTGCCAGCAGCACCCACGGACAGGGAGGGCGAAACACCATATATTTT
d_gene: TRBD1; j_gene: TRBJ1-2; abundance: -; v_gene: TRBV10-3; len: 13; CDR3aa: CAISEDRGLGYTF; CDR3nt: TGTGCCATCAGTGAAGACAGGGGGCTGGGCTACACCTTC
d_gene: TRBD1; j_gene: TRBJ1-1; abundance: -; v_gene: TRBV19; len: 14; CDR3aa: CASKLQGARAEAFF; CDR3nt: TGTGCCAGTAAGCTCCAGGGGGCGCGGGCTGAAGCTTTCTTT
d_gene: TRBD1; j_gene: TRBJ1-4; abundance: -; v_gene: TRBV29-1; len: 16; CDR3aa: CSVEGGTGGLNEKLFF; CDR3nt: TGCAGCGTTGAAGGGGGGACAGGGGGGCTTAATGAAAAACTGTTTTTT
d_gene: TRBD1; j_gene: TRBJ2-1; abundance: -; v_gene: TRBV19; len: 17; CDR3aa: CASTPRWGQGSYNEQFF; CDR3nt: TGTGCCAGTACGCCCCGTTGGGGACAGGGTTCCTACAATGAGCAGTTCTTC
d_gene: TRBD2; j_gene: TRBJ2-1; abundance: few; v_gene: TRBV13; len: 14; CDR3aa: CASSLSGRDNEQFF; CDR3nt: TGTGCCAGCAGCTTAAGCGGGAGGGACAATGAGCAGTTCTTC
d_gene: -; j_gene: TRBJ2-1; abundance: -; v_gene: TRBV25-1; len: 13; CDR3aa: CASSALAYVEQFF; CDR3nt: TGTGCCAGCAGTGCCCTAGCGTATGTTGAGCAGTTCTTC
d_gene: -; j_gene: TRBJ2-1; abundance: few; v_gene: TRBV5-6; len: 15; CDR3aa: CASSFVAVTYNEQFF; CDR3nt: TGTGCCAGCAGCTTCGTAGCTGTTACCTACAATGAGCAGTTCTTC
d_gene: TRBD2; j_gene: TRBJ2-3; abundance: -; v_gene: TRBV7-2; len: 17; CDR3aa: CASSLEPAGAGPDTQYF; CDR3nt: TGTGCCAGCAGCTTAGAGCCAGCGGGAGCAGGTCCAGATACGCAGTATTTT
d_gene: -; j_gene: TRBJ1-2; abundance: -; v_gene: TRBV29-1; len: 12; CDR3aa: CSVAGQGNGYTF; CDR3nt: TGCAGCGTTGCCGGGCAGGGTAATGGCTACACCTTC
d_gene: -; j_gene: TRBJ2-1; abundance: -; v_gene: TRBV30; len: 16; CDR3aa: CAWSVYPSGSGNEQFF; CDR3nt: TGTGCCTGGAGTGTATACCCCTCAGGGTCCGGGAATGAGCAGTTCTTC
d_gene: TRBD2; j_gene: TRBJ2-3; abundance: -; v_gene: TRBV7-3; len: 21; CDR3aa: CASSLTPSGLAGGSSTDTQYF; CDR3nt: TGTGCCAGCAGCTTAACGCCATCGGGACTAGCGGGAGGGTCTAGCACAGATACGCAGTATTTT
d_gene: -; j_gene: TRBJ1-1; abundance: -; v_gene: TRBV5-1; len: 15; CDR3aa: CASFPISGQNTEAFF; CDR3nt: TGCGCCAGCTTTCCTATCAGTGGACAAAACACTGAAGCTTTCTTT
d_gene: -; j_gene: TRBJ2-1; abundance: -; v_gene: TRBV9; len: 17; CDR3aa: CASSVGPGVLEDNEQFF; CDR3nt: TGTGCCAGCAGCGTCGGACCGGGAGTTTTGGAGGACAATGAGCAGTTCTTC
d_gene: TRBD1; j_gene: TRBJ1-1; abundance: -; v_gene: TRBV9; len: 16; CDR3aa: CASSVGTGAPPTEAFF; CDR3nt: TGTGCCAGCAGCGTGGGGACAGGGGCTCCCCCCACTGAAGCTTTCTTT
d_gene: TRBD1; j_gene: TRBJ1-5; abundance: -; v_gene: TRBV27; len: 17; CDR3aa: CASSFGQGAGSNQPQHF; CDR3nt: TGTGCCAGCAGTTTTGGGCAGGGGGCTGGAAGCAATCAGCCCCAGCATTTT
d_gene: TRBD2; j_gene: TRBJ2-5; abundance: -; v_gene: TRBV7-8; len: 16; CDR3aa: CASSFTTSGLAETQYF; CDR3nt: TGTGCCAGCAGCTTCACGACTAGCGGCCTTGCGGAGACCCAGTACTTC
d_gene: TRBD1; j_gene: TRBJ1-5; abundance: -; v_gene: TRBV6-1; len: 15; CDR3aa: CASSGQGPSNQPQHF; CDR3nt: TGTGCCAGCAGTGGACAGGGCCCAAGCAATCAGCCCCAGCATTTT
d_gene: TRBD1; j_gene: TRBJ1-4; abundance: -; v_gene: TRBV28; len: 15; CDR3aa: CASSQRTGSLLKLFF; CDR3nt: TGTGCCAGCAGTCAACGGACAGGTTCGCTCCTAAAACTGTTTTTT
d_gene: -; j_gene: TRBJ1-2; abundance: -; v_gene: TRBV19; len: 13; CDR3aa: CASKKQGDYGYTF; CDR3nt: TGTGCCAGTAAGAAACAGGGAGACTATGGCTACACCTTC
d_gene: -; j_gene: TRBJ2-1; abundance: -; v_gene: TRBV7-2; len: 16; CDR3aa: CASSNRGWGPGDEQFF; CDR3nt: TGTGCCAGCAGCAACAGAGGGTGGGGTCCCGGGGATGAGCAGTTCTTC
d_gene: TRBD1; j_gene: TRBJ2-2; abundance: once; v_gene: TRBV6-1; len: 14; CDR3aa: CASHGTGRTGELFF; CDR3nt: TGTGCCAGCCATGGGACAGGGAGGACCGGGGAGCTGTTTTTT
d_gene: TRBD2; j_gene: TRBJ2-3; abundance: -; v_gene: TRBV5-1; len: 17; CDR3aa: CASSHTRASGSTDTQYF; CDR3nt: TGCGCCAGCAGCCATACGAGGGCTAGCGGGAGCACAGATACGCAGTATTTT
d_gene: -; j_gene: TRBJ1-4; abundance: once; v_gene: TRBV9; len: 14; CDR3aa: CASSVGGGNEKLFF; CDR3nt: TGTGCCAGCAGCGTCGGGGGGGGGAATGAAAAACTGTTTTTT
d_gene: -; j_gene: TRBJ2-7; abundance: -; v_gene: TRBV19; len: 16; CDR3aa: CASSSQLDSRLYEQYF; CDR3nt: TGTGCCAGTAGTTCTCAGTTGGACAGCAGACTCTACGAGCAGTACTTC
d_gene: TRBD2; j_gene: TRBJ2-7; abundance: -; v_gene: TRBV7-8; len: 15; CDR3aa: CASSLLSGGSYEQYF; CDR3nt: TGTGCCAGCAGCTTACTTAGCGGGGGCTCCTACGAGCAGTACTTC
d_gene: TRBD1; j_gene: TRBJ1-1; abundance: -; v_gene: TRBV29-1; len: 13; CDR3aa: CSSAQTGITEAFF; CDR3nt: TGCAGCTCCGCCCAGACAGGGATTACTGAAGCTTTCTTT
d_gene: TRBD2; j_gene: TRBJ2-2; abundance: -; v_gene: TRBV27; len: 16; CDR3aa: CASSLGLAGGYGELFF; CDR3nt: TGTGCCAGCAGTTTAGGACTAGCGGGAGGGTACGGGGAGCTGTTTTTT
d_gene: TRBD2; j_gene: TRBJ2-3; abundance: -; v_gene: TRBV30; len: 15; CDR3aa: CAWSASGGRTDTQYF; CDR3nt: TGTGCCTGGAGTGCCAGCGGGGGTCGCACAGATACGCAGTATTTT
d_gene: -; j_gene: TRBJ1-2; abundance: -; v_gene: TRBV30; len: 13; CDR3aa: CASSAAGLYGYTF; CDR3nt: TGTGCCTCCTCAGCGGCTGGGTTGTATGGCTACACCTTC
d_gene: -; j_gene: TRBJ1-1; abundance: -; v_gene: TRBV7-9; len: 15; CDR3aa: CASILAGSLNTEAFF; CDR3nt: TGTGCCAGCATCCTCGCCGGGAGCTTGAACACTGAGGCTTTCTTT
d_gene: -; j_gene: TRBJ1-2; abundance: -; v_gene: TRBV6-5; len: 16; CDR3aa: CASSYGLRYLNYGYTF; CDR3nt: TGTGCCAGCAGTTACGGGCTCCGATATCTGAACTATGGCTACACCTTC
d_gene: TRBD1; j_gene: TRBJ1-1; abundance: -; v_gene: TRBV11-2; len: 15; CDR3aa: CASSLEQGAWTEAFF; CDR3nt: TGTGCCAGCAGCCTCGAACAGGGGGCATGGACTGAAGCTTTCTTT
d_gene: TRBD2; j_gene: TRBJ2-3; abundance: -; v_gene: TRBV4-2; len: 17; CDR3aa: CASSQEGGTSIPDTQYF; CDR3nt: TGTGCCAGCAGCCAAGAGGGAGGGACTAGTATCCCAGATACGCAGTATTTT
d_gene: -; j_gene: TRBJ2-7; abundance: -; v_gene: TRBV4-3; len: 14; CDR3aa: CASSRTGTSHEQYF; CDR3nt: TGCGCCAGCAGCCGCACCGGGACTTCCCACGAGCAGTACTTC
d_gene: TRBD1; j_gene: TRBJ2-4; abundance: -; v_gene: TRBV5-1; len: 16; CDR3aa: CASSLADRGAKNIQYF; CDR3nt: TGCGCCAGCAGCTTGGCAGACAGGGGGGCCAAAAACATTCAGTACTTC
d_gene: TRBD2; j_gene: TRBJ2-1; abundance: -; v_gene: TRBV27; len: 15; CDR3aa: CASSLGSGSYNEQFF; CDR3nt: TGTGCCAGCAGTTTAGGTAGCGGGAGTTACAATGAGCAGTTCTTC
d_gene: TRBD2; j_gene: TRBJ2-7; abundance: -; v_gene: TRBV28; len: 15; CDR3aa: CASRPEILAGGPQYF; CDR3nt: TGTGCCAGCAGGCCAGAAATATTAGCGGGAGGCCCTCAGTACTTC